The sequence of this T cell receptor (beta chain) was determined in a study of blood T cell repertoires in COVID-19. V lost 6 bases and J lost 8; bases outside the gene matches: 17. The CDR3 runs to 16 residues. Germline CDR1 and CDR2: SQVTM and ANQGSEA. Here immunoSEQ multiplex PCR was the method, and the copy in TCRdb shows in-frame clones only, minus some. The table records about 170,000 clones, over 65% of them present only once. Clinical history reported by participants formed the basis on which cohorts were assigned. The sample taken for sequencing was PBMCs or T cells enriched from blood (not recorded which). This sequence joins TRBV29-1 and TRBJ1-2; TRBD1 matches 11 bases. The receptor was derived from a woman in her forties or fifties who had recovered from COVID-19. For the CDR3, the DNA is TGCAGCGTGGGCCCCGGGACAGGGGGTTCTCTCGGGGGCTACACCTTC. It codes for CSVGPGTGGSLGGYTF. Variable domain in full (rest from reference TRBV29-1 and TRBJ1-2): SAVISQKPSRDICQRGTSLTIQCQVDSQVTMMFWYRQQPGQSLTLIATANQGSEATYESGFVIDKFPISRPNLTFSTLTVSNMSPEDSSIYLCSVGPGTGGSLGGYTFGSGTRLTVV.